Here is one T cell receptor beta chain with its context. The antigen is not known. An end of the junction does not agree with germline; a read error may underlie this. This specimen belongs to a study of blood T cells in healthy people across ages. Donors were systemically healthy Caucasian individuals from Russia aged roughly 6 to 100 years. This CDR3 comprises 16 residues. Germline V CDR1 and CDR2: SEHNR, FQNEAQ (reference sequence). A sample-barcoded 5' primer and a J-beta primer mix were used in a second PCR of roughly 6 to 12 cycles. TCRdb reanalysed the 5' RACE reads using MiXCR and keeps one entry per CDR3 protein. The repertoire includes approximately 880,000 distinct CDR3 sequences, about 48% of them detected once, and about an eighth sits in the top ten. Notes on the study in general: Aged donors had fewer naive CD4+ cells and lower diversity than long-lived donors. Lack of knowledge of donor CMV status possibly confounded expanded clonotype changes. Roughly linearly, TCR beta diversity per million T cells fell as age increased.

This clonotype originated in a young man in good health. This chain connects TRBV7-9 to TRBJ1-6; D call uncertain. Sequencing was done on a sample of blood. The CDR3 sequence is CASGLEDYSAKSPLHF. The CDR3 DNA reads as TGTGCCAGCGGCTTAGAAGACTACTCGGCGAAATCACCCCTCCACTTT.